The sequence of this TCR beta chain was determined in a study of CD8 T cells in ankylosing spondylitis. Study-wide results and limits: It was reported that disease-linked clones were significantly enriched in matched ankylosing spondylitis synovial fluid. Ankylosing spondylitis blood appeared to be characterized by a TCR beta motif of about eight highly homologous variants. Clones linked to disease, bearing a CD8+ phenotype, were relatively rare in peripheral blood.

On this clonotype: Its target is unknown.

Quantitative 5'-RACE was performed with molecular barcodes, and it yielded the TCR beta libraries. In TCRdb, the 5' RACE reads were re-called with MiXCR into one record per CDR3 protein. The sample lists 750,000 to 850,000 distinct CDR3 sequences, 12% occurring once. V was trimmed by 1 base and J by 0 bases, leaving 8 bases between them. The CDR3 is 15 residues long. The germline CDR1 and CDR2 sequences are SGHRS and YFSETQ. This sequence originates from a male donor with ankylosing spondylitis. The chain carries TRBV5-1 and TRBJ1-3; D remains unclear. The sequenced material came from blood, either unsorted or a sorted T cell fraction (not recorded which). In DNA form, the CDR3 reads TGCGCCAGCAGCTTGTCCCTTCTCTCTGGAAACACCATATATTTT. Protein product: CASSLSLLSGNTIYF.